What follows is one TCR beta chain and its context. No antigen is known for it. Assaying covered about 10^5 TCR templates per sample. Method: immunoSEQ multiplex PCR; TCRdb's copy keeps in-frame clones and lacks some. In the table there are some 14,000 clones, around 40% of which are singletons. Cells of the mixed lymphocyte reaction were cocultured at 37 degrees C for 5 to 6 days. These data belong to a study of siplizumab effects on memory and regulatory T cells. General study findings and limits: Naive T cells looked more diverse than memory cells, and they looked like major contributors to the alloresponse. A minor fraction of alloreactive clones, and no more, mapped to unstimulated subsets.

The germline gives CDR1 SGHKS, CDR2 YYEKEE (reference sequence). The trim removed 0 bases at V and 0 bases at J, leaving 10 bases unmatched. CDR3 size: 19 residues. The material sequenced was CFSE-low (dividing) CD4+ T cells sorted from an allogeneic mixed lymphocyte reaction. The chain joins TRBV5-5 to TRBJ2-7; 12 bases fit TRBD2. This sequence was found in a human donor in good health; the cells came from an allogeneic mixed lymphocyte reaction. Some clones in this sample may be carry-over from other donors' samples. CDR3 sequence reads: CASSLAWASGRAISYEQYF. CDR3 bases: TGTGCCAGCAGCTTGGCGTGGGCTAGCGGGAGGGCTATCTCCTACGAGCAGTACTTC.